This is a list of T cell receptor beta chains from one sample in a study of T cells in Graves' hyperthyroidism and ophthalmopathy. TCRdb used MiXCR to reprocess the multiplex PCR reads, holding one entry per CDR3 protein. Found here are a few hundred thousand distinct CDR3 sequences, 25% of them singletons; the top ten hold more than 60%. The specimen sequenced was blood. These receptors originate from a man over 45 with Graves' hyperthyroidism. The CDR3 runs from the conserved cysteine through the conserved F or W. A D gene is named only where the DNA matches it firmly. Clone size is not always given. Where it is, it says once, few, many or a class for expanded clones.

DNA,CDR3,V,size,J,D
TGTGCTAGCAGCTTAGGGTTCACTGGCCTCCAAGAGACCCAGTACTTC,CASSLGFTGLQETQYF,TRBV7-7,NA,TRBJ2-5,NA
TGTGCCTGGATCGGTACCTACAATGAGCAGTTCTTC,CAWIGTYNEQFF,TRBV30,few,TRBJ2-1,NA
TGTGCCAGCAGTGAAGCGCGGGGCCTAGCCAAAAACATTCAGTACTTC,CASSEARGLAKNIQYF,TRBV6-1,NA,TRBJ2-4,NA
TGTGCCAGCAGCGACAGTGCGCGCCAGCCCCAGCATTTT,CASSDSARQPQHF,TRBV6-2/TRBV6-3,NA,TRBJ1-5,NA
TGTGCCAGCAGTTACGAAGGATACGAGCAGTACTTC,CASSYEGYEQYF,TRBV6-9,NA,TRBJ2-7,NA
TGTGCCAGCAGCTTTAGCGGGAGGGTCTACAATGAGCAGTTCTTC,CASSFSGRVYNEQFF,TRBV7-8,many,TRBJ2-1,TRBD2
TGTGCCACCAGTGATCGCCGGACAGACATCTATGGCTACACCTTC,CATSDRRTDIYGYTF,TRBV24-1,NA,TRBJ1-2,NA
TGTGCTAGTGGTTTTCCCGGGACTCTCACGGGGTACAATGAGCAGTTCTTC,CASGFPGTLTGYNEQFF,TRBV12-5,NA,TRBJ2-1,NA
TGTGCTAGTGGTTTGCCACGGGGGGAGCAGTTCTTC,CASGLPRGEQFF,TRBV12-5,NA,TRBJ2-1,NA
TGTGCCAGCAGCTTATCGGGTCGACGGGGGAGCTCCTACAATGAGCAGTTCTTC,CASSLSGRRGSSYNEQFF,TRBV7-9,few,TRBJ2-1,NA
TGTGCCAGCCGGGCGGGACTAGTCACAGATACGCAGTATTTT,CASRAGLVTDTQYF,TRBV2,many,TRBJ2-3,TRBD2